This TCR beta chain is from a study of CD8 T cells in ankylosing spondylitis. This clonotype was counted many times. Its specificity is unknown. The study's findings and limits: Past research had described some motif variants in reactive arthritis synovial fluid and blood.

The CDR3 loop spans 15 amino acids. Trimming at V came to 1 base and at J to 6 bases, leaving 10 bases not matched to a gene. The germline gives CDR1 DFQATT, CDR2 SNEGSKA (reference sequence). Each TCR beta library was made by quantitative 5'-RACE that incorporated molecular barcodes. TCRdb redid the calling of the 5' RACE reads with MiXCR, one entry per CDR3 protein. The table shows about 36,000 distinct CDR3 sequences, with 4.5% to 6% occurring only once. The chain uses TRBV20-1 and TRBJ2-3, with 7 bases that match TRBD2. Material for sequencing was blood, either unsorted or a sorted T cell fraction (not recorded which). The origin of this receptor is a male donor with ankylosing spondylitis or in good health (not recorded which). The CDR3 nucleotides read TGCAGTGCTAGAGTTTTTGGGCGGGAGCCCGATACGCAGTATTTT. As protein: CSARVFGREPDTQYF.